The 23 T cell receptor beta chains given below trace back to one sample, sequenced in a study of blood T cell repertoires in COVID-19. Data came from immunoSEQ multiplex PCR; TCRdb stores just in-frame clones and leaves some out. The sample carries approximately 350,000 clones, around 91% recorded once. The source material was peripheral blood. Receptors were obtained from a woman aged 18-35 years who had recovered from COVID-19.

This clone was detected only a few times. The chain's CDR3 is CASRPTGTGGAGGYTF. CDR3 DNA: TGCGCCAGCAGACCGACCGGGACAGGGGGCGCGGGTGGCTACACCTTC. V usage is TRBV5-1 and J usage is TRBJ1-2; 12 bases map to TRBD1. The CDR3 has 16 residues. The V gene's germline CDR1 is SGHRS and CDR2 YFSETQ. Trimming cost V 5 bases and J 7 bases; bases outside gene matches: 12.

The V call is TRBV24-1, the J call TRBJ2-5, with D possibly matching TRBD1 (6 bases). Germline V gene data show CDR1 as KGHDR and CDR2 as SFDVKD. V gave up 3 bases and J gave up 5 bases, with 18 bases separating them. The CDR3 has 16 amino acids. The DNA of the CDR3 is TGTGCCACCAGTGATCACCCCAGGGGTCCGTGGGAGACCCAGTACTTC. Its protein product is CATSDHPRGPWETQYF.

V and J are TRBV14 and TRBJ2-3; D is ambiguous. The germline V gene encodes CDR1 SGHDN and CDR2 FVKESK. Trimming removed 8 bases at V and 1 base at J, with 10 bases between. CDR3 length: 13 residues. The CDR3, as DNA: TGTGCCAGCGGGCTGGGTGGCACAGATACGCAGTATTTT. Protein sequence: CASGLGGTDTQYF.

The J gene is TRBJ2-4, the V gene TRBV29-1, with TRBD1 matching 10 bases. The germline V gene has CDR1 SQVTM and CDR2 ANQGSEA. V gave up 8 bases and J gave up 1 base; unmatched junction bases: 8. CDR3 length equals 15 residues. The CDR3, as DNA: TGCAGCACGACAGGGGGCGAAGGGGCCAAAAACATTCAGTACTTC. The encoded protein is CSTTGGEGAKNIQYF.

The rearrangement uses TRBV3-1 (or the pseudogene TRBV3-2) and TRBJ2-3, with D unclear. Germline values: CDR1 LGHDT, CDR2 YNNKEL (reference sequence). Trimming shortened V by 4 bases and J by 0 bases, and 11 bases separated the two germline ends. This CDR3 is 15 amino acids long. The CDR3 loop reads CASSPRYTSTDTQYF. The CDR3, as DNA: TGTGCCAGCAGCCCTCGATATACTAGCACAGATACGCAGTATTTT.

V and J are TRBV12-3 or TRBV12-4 and TRBJ1-2; D is perhaps TRBD1 (6 bases). Trimming shortened V by 8 bases and J by 8 bases, and 9 bases separated the two germline ends. This CDR3 has 10 residues. The CDR3 loop reads CASGTSGYTF. The DNA for the CDR3 is TGTGCCAGCGGGACATCAGGCTACACCTTC.

The rearrangement links TRBV11-3 to TRBJ1-1, with 7 bases lining up with TRBD1. J was trimmed by 3 bases and V by 5 bases; bases with no gene match: 6. The CDR3 is made up of 14 amino acids. Germline CDR1 SGHNT, CDR2 YENEEA. The CDR3 DNA reads as TGTGCCAGCAGCACGGGACAGCGAGACACTGAAGCTTTCTTT. Its translation: CASSTGQRDTEAFF.

The CDR3 bases are TGTGCCAGCAGCTGGTACCGGGACACTGAAGCTTTCTTT. This encodes CASSWYRDTEAFF. The chain is built from TRBV5-8 and TRBJ1-1; D remains unclear. Germline V gene data show CDR1 as SGHTS and CDR2 as YDEGEE. This CDR3 has 13 residues. Trimming removed 3 bases from V and 3 bases from J, with 9 bases in between.

This clone has only one observation. The chain is built from TRBV27 and TRBJ2-3; 11 positions match TRBD2. The ends lost 5 bases at V and 5 bases at J; junction bases unmatched: 12. The CDR3 totals 17 residues. From germline, CDR1 is MNHEY and CDR2 SMNVEV (reference sequence). This CDR3 is CASSDLSGRAIGDTQYF. The CDR3 DNA sequence: TGTGCCAGCAGTGACCTTAGCGGGAGGGCCATAGGAGATACGCAGTATTTT.

This CDR3 reads CASSPTVNSPLHF. As DNA, the CDR3 is TGTGCCAGCAGTCCTACAGTGAATTCACCCCTCCACTTT. The chain has TRBV6-6 and TRBJ1-6; D call uncertain. Trimming stripped 5 bases from V and 7 bases from J, with 9 bases between. This CDR3 is built from 13 residues. From germline, CDR1 is MNHNY and CDR2 SVGAGI (reference sequence).

This chain links TRBV19 with TRBJ1-2; D is unresolved. This CDR3 spans 13 amino acids. The V end lost 5 bases, the J end lost 8 bases, and 15 bases lay between the germline ends. The germline V gene encodes CDR1 LNHDA and CDR2 SQIVND (reference sequence). The CDR3 loop reads CASSAEFRLGYTF. DNA for the CDR3: TGTGCCAGTAGTGCAGAATTCAGGCTCGGCTACACCTTC.

The chain links TRBV6-1 to TRBJ2-1; perhaps TRBD1 as D (6 bases). Trimming shortened V by 6 bases and J by 9 bases, and 18 bases separated the two germline ends. CDR3 size: 14 residues. Germline V lookup: CDR1 MNHNS, CDR2 SASEGT. The CDR3 nucleotides read TGTGCCAGCAGCTTCGGACGGAGCAGGGGTGAGCAGTTCTTC. Translation: CASSFGRSRGEQFF.

This chain joins TRBV9 and TRBJ1-2; 12 bases map to TRBD1. The V gene's germline CDR1 is SGDLS and CDR2 YYNGEE. With V trimmed by 0 bases and J by 8 bases, 11 bases remained unmatched. The CDR3 is made up of 17 amino acids. This CDR3 reads CASSVEPRGQGAGGYTF. The CDR3 DNA follows: TGTGCCAGCAGCGTAGAACCTCGGGGACAGGGGGCGGGCGGCTACACCTTC.

This clone was counted only a few times. The CDR3 sequence: CASSESPPPRGV. DNA for the CDR3: TGCGCCAGCAGTGAGTCGCCGCCCCCACGAGGCGTC. This chain joins TRBV10-1 and TRBJ2-7; D unresolved. The CDR3 totals 12 residues. CDR1 and CDR2 from the germline V gene are WNHNN and SYGVQD (reference sequence).

V gene TRBV24-1 combines with J gene TRBJ2-1, with no clear D. The CDR3 extends over 13 amino acids. Germline V gene sequence: CDR1 KGHDR, CDR2 SFDVKD. Trimming pared 3 bases from V and 7 bases from J, leaving 9 bases between. CDR3 nucleotides: TGTGCCACCAGTGATGCCAGGTCGAATGAGCAGTTCTTC. Translating it yields CATSDARSNEQFF.

The chain combines TRBV28 with TRBJ2-5; D ambiguous. This CDR3 spans 13 amino acids. The germline CDR1 and CDR2 sequences are MDHEN and SYDVKM. V shed 6 bases and J shed 3 bases, with 11 bases lying between them. The CDR3 sequence is CASRVQPEETQYF. The CDR3 bases are TGTGCCAGCAGAGTACAGCCAGAAGAGACCCAGTACTTC.

The V and J genes are TRBV6-4 and TRBJ2-3, with D possibly matching TRBD2 (5 bases). Germline V lookup: CDR1 MRHNA, CDR2 SNTAGT. Trimming removed 4 bases from V and 10 bases from J, with 18 bases in between. This CDR3 spans 14 amino acids. The CDR3: CASSGRGGYGAQYF. Here the CDR3 DNA reads TGTGCCAGCAGTGGACGCGGCGGGTACGGAGCGCAGTATTTT.

This clone was picked up a small number of times. Other nucleotide sequences in the sample specify the same CDR3. The rearrangement uses TRBV9 and TRBJ1-1, with D uncertain. The CDR3 covers 13 residues. Deletions cut 0 bases from V and 5 bases from J, with 8 bases between. Per the germline V gene, CDR1 is SGDLS and CDR2 is YYNGEE. The CDR3 DNA reads TGTGCCAGCAGCGTAGGGTCGGGGACTGAAGCTTTCTTT. This encodes CASSVGSGTEAFF.

V gene TRBV11-2 combines with J gene TRBJ2-2, with TRBD1 matching 11 bases. Germline V gives CDR1 SGHAT, CDR2 FQNNGV. Unmatched junction bases numbered 4, after V lost 8 bases and J lost 2 bases. The CDR3 has 15 residues. CDR3 amino acids: CASGGQGANTGELFF. DNA for the CDR3: TGTGCCAGCGGCGGACAGGGGGCAAACACCGGGGAGCTGTTTTTT. Based on the CDR3 plus reference TRBV11-2 and TRBJ2-2, the full variable domain is EAGVAQSPRYKIIEKRQSVAFWCNPISGHATLYWYQQILGQGPKLLIQFQNNGVVDDSQLPKDRFSAERLKGVDSTLKIQPAKLEDSAVYLCASGGQGANTGELFFGEGSRLTVL.

The chain recombines TRBV27 with TRBJ1-4; 7 bases match TRBD1. The J segment lost 8 bases and the V segment lost 6 bases, leaving 9 bases of the junction unmatched. The germline gives CDR1 MNHEY, CDR2 SMNVEV (reference sequence). The CDR3 loop spans 14 amino acids. The CDR3 protein is CASSPRGPWEKLFF. The CDR3 bases are TGTGCCAGCAGCCCAAGGGGGCCCTGGGAAAAACTGTTTTTT.

This clone was recorded only once. The genes are TRBV24-1 and TRBJ1-5; possible D gene TRBD1, 5 bases. This CDR3 has 15 residues. In germline, CDR1 is KGHDR, CDR2 SFDVKD. V shed 10 bases and J shed 9 bases, with 24 bases lying between them. The CDR3 region is CATQEAGQGIRPQHF. CDR3 nucleotides: TGTGCCACGCAAGAGGCAGGGCAAGGAATCAGGCCCCAGCATTTT.

The V gene is TRBV4-1, the J gene TRBJ2-5, with 13 nucleotides matching TRBD2. Germline V CDR1 and CDR2: MGHRA, YSYEKL. The CDR3 runs 16 residues. V was clipped by 1 base and J by 5 bases; unmatched bases: 4. The CDR3 sequence is CASSQGTSGSRETQYF. The CDR3 DNA sequence: TGCGCCAGCAGCCAAGGGACTAGCGGGAGTCGGGAGACCCAGTACTTC.

V and J are TRBV27 and TRBJ2-1, with 9 nucleotides matching TRBD2. The germline CDR1 and CDR2 sequences are MNHEY and SMNVEV (reference sequence). Germline trimming cut 3 bases from V and 5 bases from J; bases unmatched to any gene: 8. The CDR3 totals 16 residues. The CDR3 DNA sequence: TGTGCCAGCAGTTTCCGTACTAGCGGGCCCCACAATGAGCAGTTCTTC. Protein: CASSFRTSGPHNEQFF.